Included here is one T cell receptor beta chain sequence, with context. The sample has other DNA sequences that encode this CDR3 too. CDR3 length equals 17 residues. The germline CDR1 and CDR2 sequences are MDHEN and SYDVKM. V trimming: 4 bases; J trimming: 8 bases; junction bases outside the gene matches: 12. The entry originates in a study of shared T cell receptors in the human thymus. Profiled with immunoSEQ multiplex PCR; TCRdb holds only in-frame clones, not every one. The sample lists over 650,000 clones; around 87% were seen once. These data also formed part of another study, on human thymus T cells. This second report adds: Resections were taken during corrective heart surgery, and the thymus tissue came from these.

This clonotype was sampled from a boy less than two years old with a congenital heart defect. Input material: thymocytes. The V call is TRBV28, the J call TRBJ2-2, with 11 positions matching TRBD1. The CDR3 loop reads CASSSVSDRGLDGELFF. In DNA form, the CDR3 reads TGTGCCAGCAGTTCGGTTTCGGACAGGGGGCTTGATGGGGAGCTGTTTTTT.